This record looks at one TCR beta chain sequence and its context. The antigen is not known. These data belong to a study of OX40 agonist ivuxolimab in advanced cancers. Study context: Hepatocellular carcinoma, melanoma, renal cell or head and neck cancer affected the dose-escalation patients.

Study observations and caveats: Compared with others, partial responders at 0.1-3.0 mg/kg displayed clonal expansion among the lowest.

Method: immunoSEQ multiplex PCR; TCRdb's copy keeps in-frame clones and lacks some. The table records approximately 86,000 clones, approximately 91% of them present only once. The CDR3 totals 15 residues. Germline V CDR1 and CDR2: SGHTA, FQGNSA. This specimen consisted of CD4+ or CD8+ T cells sorted from blood, obtained in a trial of the OX40 agonist ivuxolimab. The TCR comes from an adult with an advanced solid tumor such as melanoma, head and neck, liver or kidney cancer. The rearrangement joins TRBV7-2 to TRBJ2-5, with TRBD2 matching over 9 bases. The assigned J gene may be wrong: the sequence end matches TRBJ2-7 better. The CDR3 DNA sequence: TGTGCCAGCAGCTTAGGTGCGGGAGGGGCCTACGAGCAGTACTTC. It is translated as CASSLGAGGAYEQYF.